The following is a TCR beta chain sequence with its context. Its antigen remains unknown. MiXCR, applied by TCRdb to the RT-PCR reads, yields one record per CDR3 protein. The sample has a few hundred thousand distinct CDR3 sequences, 14% seen once. The data are from a study of response to subunit inactivated influenza vaccine. Study-level results: Authors suggested few new T cells are recruited by each seasonal influenza vaccination.

V lost 7 bases, J lost 2 bases, and 7 bases lay in between. Germline CDR1 and CDR2: MNHNS and SASEGT. The CDR3 runs to 12 residues. This TCR was recovered from a man aged 45 to 65 who received an inactivated influenza vaccine. The J gene is TRBJ2-3, the V gene TRBV6-1; tentatively, D is TRBD2 (5 bases). The specimen comprised PBMCs from blood, sampled 11 to 12 days after vaccination. The CDR3 loop is CASTGNTDTQYF. CDR3 nucleotide sequence: TGTGCCAGCACGGGGAACACAGATACGCAGTATTTT.